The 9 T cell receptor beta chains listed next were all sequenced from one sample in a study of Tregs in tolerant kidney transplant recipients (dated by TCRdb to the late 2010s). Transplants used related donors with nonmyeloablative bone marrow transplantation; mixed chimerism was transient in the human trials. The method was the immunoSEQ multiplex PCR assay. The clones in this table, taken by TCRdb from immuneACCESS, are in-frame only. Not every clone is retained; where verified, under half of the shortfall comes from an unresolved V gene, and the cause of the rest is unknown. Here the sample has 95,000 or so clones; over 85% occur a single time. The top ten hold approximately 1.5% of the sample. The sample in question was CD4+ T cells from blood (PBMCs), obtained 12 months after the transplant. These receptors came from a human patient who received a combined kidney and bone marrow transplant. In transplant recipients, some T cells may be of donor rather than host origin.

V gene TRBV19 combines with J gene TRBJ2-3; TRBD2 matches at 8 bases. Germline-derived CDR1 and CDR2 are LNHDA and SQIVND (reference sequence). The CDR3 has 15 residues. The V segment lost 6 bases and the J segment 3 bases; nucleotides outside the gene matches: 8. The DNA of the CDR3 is TGTGCCAGTAGCCCCCGGGGGGGGGCTACAGATACGCAGTATTTT. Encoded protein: CASSPRGGATDTQYF.

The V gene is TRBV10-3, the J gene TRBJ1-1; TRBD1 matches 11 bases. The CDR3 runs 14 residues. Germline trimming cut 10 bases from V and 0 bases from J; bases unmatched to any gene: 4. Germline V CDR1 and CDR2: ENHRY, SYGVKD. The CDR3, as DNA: TGTGCCACCGGACAGGGGGCCATGAACACTGAAGCTTTCTTT. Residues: CATGQGAMNTEAFF.

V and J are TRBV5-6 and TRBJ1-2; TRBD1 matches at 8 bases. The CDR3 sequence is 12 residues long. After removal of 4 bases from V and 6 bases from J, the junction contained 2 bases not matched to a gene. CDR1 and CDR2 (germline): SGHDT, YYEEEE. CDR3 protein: CASSVGQDGYTF. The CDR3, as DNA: TGTGCCAGCAGCGTGGGACAGGATGGCTACACCTTC. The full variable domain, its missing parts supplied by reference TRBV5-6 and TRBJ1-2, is DAGVTQSPTHLIKTRGQQVTLRCSPKSGHDTVSWYQQALGQGPQFIFQYYEEEERQRGNFPDRFSGHQFPNYSSELNVNALLLGDSALYLCASSVGQDGYTFGSGTRLTVV.

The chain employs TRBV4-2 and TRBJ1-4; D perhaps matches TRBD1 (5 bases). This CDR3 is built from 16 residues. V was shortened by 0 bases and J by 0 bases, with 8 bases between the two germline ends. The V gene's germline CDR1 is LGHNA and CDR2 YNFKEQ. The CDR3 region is CASSQEFRATNEKLFF. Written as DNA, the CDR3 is TGTGCCAGCAGCCAAGAGTTCAGGGCAACTAATGAAAAACTGTTTTTT.

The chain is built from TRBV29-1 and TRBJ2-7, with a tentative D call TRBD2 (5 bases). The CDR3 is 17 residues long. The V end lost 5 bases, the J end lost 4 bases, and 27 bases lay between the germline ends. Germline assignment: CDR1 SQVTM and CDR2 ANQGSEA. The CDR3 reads CSVRPRAVEGVGYEQYF. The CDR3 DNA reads TGCAGCGTTAGACCCCGGGCCGTTGAGGGAGTAGGTTACGAGCAGTACTTC.

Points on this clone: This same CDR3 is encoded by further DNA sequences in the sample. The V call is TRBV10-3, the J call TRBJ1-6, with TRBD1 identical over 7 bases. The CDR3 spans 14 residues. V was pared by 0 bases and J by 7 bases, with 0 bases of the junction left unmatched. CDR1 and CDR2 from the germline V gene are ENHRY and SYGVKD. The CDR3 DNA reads TGTGCCATCAGTGAGTCGACAGGGAATTCACCCCTCCACTTT. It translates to CAISESTGNSPLHF.

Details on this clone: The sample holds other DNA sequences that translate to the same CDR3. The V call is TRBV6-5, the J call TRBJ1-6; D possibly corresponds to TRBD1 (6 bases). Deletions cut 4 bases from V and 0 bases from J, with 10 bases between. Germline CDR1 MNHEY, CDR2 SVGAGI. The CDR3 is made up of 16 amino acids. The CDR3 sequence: CASSWTVSSYNSPLHF. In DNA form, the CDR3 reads TGTGCCAGCAGTTGGACAGTTAGCTCCTATAATTCACCCCTCCACTTT.

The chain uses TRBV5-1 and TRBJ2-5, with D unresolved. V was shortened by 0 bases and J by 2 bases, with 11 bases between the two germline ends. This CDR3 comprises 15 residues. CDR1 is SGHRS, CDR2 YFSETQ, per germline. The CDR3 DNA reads TGCGCCAGCAGCTTGGCCCGAGCAGGTCAAGAGACCCAGTACTTC. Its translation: CASSLARAGQETQYF.

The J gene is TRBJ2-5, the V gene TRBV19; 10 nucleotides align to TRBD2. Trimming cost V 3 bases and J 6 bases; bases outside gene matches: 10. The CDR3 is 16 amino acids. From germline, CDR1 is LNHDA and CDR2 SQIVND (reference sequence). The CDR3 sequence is CASSILAGVGAQTQYF. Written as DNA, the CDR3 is TGTGCCAGTAGTATCCTAGCGGGGGTAGGCGCACAGACCCAGTACTTC.